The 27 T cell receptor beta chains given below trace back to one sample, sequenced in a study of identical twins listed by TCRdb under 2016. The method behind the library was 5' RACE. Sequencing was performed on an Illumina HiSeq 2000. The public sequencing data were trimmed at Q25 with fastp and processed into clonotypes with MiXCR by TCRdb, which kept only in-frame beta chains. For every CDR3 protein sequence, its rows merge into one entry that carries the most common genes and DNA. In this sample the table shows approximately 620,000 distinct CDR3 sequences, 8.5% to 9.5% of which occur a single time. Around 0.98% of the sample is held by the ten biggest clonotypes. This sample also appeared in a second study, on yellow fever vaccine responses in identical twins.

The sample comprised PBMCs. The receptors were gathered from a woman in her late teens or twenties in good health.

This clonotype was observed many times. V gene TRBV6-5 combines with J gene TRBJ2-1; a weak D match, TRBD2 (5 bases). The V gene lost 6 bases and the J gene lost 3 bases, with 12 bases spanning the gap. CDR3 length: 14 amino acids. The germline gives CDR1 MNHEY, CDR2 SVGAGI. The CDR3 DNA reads TGTGCCAGCAGGATACTAGAGTACTACAATGAGCAGTTCTTC. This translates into CASRILEYYNEQFF.

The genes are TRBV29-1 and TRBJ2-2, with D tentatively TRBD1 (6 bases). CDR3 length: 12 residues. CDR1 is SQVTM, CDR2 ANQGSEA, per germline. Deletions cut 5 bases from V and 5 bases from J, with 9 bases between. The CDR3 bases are TGCAGCGTTCACAGGGTTACCGGGGAGCTGTTTTTT. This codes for CSVHRVTGELFF.

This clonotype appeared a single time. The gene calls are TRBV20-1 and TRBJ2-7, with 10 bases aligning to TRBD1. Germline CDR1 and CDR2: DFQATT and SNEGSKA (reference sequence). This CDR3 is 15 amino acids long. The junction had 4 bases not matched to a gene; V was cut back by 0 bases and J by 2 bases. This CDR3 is CSAREGQGRTYEQYF. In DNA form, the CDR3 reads TGCAGTGCTAGAGAGGGACAGGGGAGGACCTACGAGCAGTACTTC.

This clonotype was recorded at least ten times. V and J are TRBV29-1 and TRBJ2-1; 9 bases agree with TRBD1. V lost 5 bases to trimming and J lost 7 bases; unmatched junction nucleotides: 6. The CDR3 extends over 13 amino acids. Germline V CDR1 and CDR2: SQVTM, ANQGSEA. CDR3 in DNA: TGCAGCGTTTTGACAGGGGGGAGGAATGAGCAGTTCTTC. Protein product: CSVLTGGRNEQFF.

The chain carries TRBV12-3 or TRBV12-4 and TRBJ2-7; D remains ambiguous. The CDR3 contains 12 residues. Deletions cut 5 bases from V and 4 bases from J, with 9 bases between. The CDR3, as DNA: TGTGCCAGCAGTATTGGGCCATACGAGCAGTACTTC. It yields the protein CASSIGPYEQYF.

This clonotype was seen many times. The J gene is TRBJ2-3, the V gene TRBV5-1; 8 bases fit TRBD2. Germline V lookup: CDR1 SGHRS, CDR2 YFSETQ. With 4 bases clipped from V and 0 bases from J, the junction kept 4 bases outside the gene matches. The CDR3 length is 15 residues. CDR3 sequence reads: CASSRASGSTDTQYF. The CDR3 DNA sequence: TGCGCCAGCAGCCGTGCTAGCGGGAGCACAGATACGCAGTATTTT. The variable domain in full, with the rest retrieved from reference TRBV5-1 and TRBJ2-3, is KAGVTQTPRYLIKTRGQQVTLSCSPISGHRSVSWYQQTPGQGLQFLFEYFSETQRNKGNFPGRFSGRQFSNSRSEMNVSTLELGDSALYLCASSRASGSTDTQYFGPGTRLTVL.

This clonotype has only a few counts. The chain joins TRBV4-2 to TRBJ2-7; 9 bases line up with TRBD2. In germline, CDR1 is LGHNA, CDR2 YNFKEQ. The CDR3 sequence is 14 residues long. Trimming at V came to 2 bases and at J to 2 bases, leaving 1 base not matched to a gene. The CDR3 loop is CASSQLAGTYEQYF. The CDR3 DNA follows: TGTGCCAGCAGCCAACTAGCGGGAACCTACGAGCAGTACTTC.

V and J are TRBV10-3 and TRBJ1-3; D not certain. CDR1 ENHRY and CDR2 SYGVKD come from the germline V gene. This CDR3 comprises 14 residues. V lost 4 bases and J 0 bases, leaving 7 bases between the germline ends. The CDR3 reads CAISGESSGNTIYF. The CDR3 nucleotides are TGTGCCATCAGTGGGGAGAGCTCTGGAAACACCATATATTTT.

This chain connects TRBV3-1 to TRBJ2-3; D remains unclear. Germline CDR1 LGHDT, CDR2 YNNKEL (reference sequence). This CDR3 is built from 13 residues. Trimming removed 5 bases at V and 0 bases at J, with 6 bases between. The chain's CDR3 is CASSSFSTDTQYF. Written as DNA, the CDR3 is TGTGCCAGCAGCTCATTCAGCACAGATACGCAGTATTTT.

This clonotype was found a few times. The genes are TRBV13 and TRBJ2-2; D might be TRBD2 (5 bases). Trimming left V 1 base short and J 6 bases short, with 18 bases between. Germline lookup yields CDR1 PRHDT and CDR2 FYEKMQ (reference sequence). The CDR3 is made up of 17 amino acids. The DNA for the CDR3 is TGTGCCAGCAGCTTAGTTGAGGGAAGGGCGGAGCCCGGGGAGCTGTTTTTT. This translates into CASSLVEGRAEPGELFF.

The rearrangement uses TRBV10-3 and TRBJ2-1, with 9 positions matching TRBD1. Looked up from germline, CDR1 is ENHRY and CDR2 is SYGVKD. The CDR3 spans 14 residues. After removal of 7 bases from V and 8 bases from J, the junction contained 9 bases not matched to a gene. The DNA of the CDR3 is TGTGCCATCAAGGGGGGACAGGGAATCGATGAGCAGTTCTTC. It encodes CAIKGGQGIDEQFF.

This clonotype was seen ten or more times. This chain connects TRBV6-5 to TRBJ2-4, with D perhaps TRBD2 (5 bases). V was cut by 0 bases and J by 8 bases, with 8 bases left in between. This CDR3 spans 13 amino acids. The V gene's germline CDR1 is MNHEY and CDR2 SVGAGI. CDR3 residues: CASSYSEGYIQYF. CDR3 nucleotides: TGTGCCAGCAGTTACTCCGAGGGATACATTCAGTACTTC.

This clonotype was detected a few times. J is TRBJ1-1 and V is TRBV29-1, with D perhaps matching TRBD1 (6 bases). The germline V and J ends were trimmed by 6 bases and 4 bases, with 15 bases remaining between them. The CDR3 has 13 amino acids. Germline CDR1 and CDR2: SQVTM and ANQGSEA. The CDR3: CSVGGHPGTEAFF. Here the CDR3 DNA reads TGCAGCGTCGGGGGGCATCCTGGCACTGAAGCTTTCTTT.

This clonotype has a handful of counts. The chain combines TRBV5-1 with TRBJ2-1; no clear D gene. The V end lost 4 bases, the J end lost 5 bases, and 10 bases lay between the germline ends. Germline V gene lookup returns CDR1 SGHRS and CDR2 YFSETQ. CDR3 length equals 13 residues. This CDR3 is CASSRDTDNEQFF. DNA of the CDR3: TGCGCCAGCAGCAGAGACACCGACAATGAGCAGTTCTTC.

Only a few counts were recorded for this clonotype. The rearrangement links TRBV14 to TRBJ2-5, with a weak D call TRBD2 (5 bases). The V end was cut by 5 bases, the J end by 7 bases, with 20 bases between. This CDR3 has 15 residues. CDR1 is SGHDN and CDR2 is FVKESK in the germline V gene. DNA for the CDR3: TGTGCCAGCAGCGTCGGGGTAGGAGGAGGCGGGACCCAGTACTTC. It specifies CASSVGVGGGGTQYF.

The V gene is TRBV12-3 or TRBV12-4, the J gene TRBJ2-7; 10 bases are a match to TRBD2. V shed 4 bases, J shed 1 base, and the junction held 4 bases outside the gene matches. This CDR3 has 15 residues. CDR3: CASSSSGSRSYEQYF. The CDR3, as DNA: TGTGCCAGCAGTTCTAGCGGGAGTCGGTCCTACGAGCAGTACTTC.

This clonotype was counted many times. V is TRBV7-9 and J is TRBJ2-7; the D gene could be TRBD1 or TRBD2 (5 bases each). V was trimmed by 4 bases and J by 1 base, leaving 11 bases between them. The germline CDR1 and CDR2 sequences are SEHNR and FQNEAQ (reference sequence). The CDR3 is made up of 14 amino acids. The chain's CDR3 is CASSSGTSSYEQYF. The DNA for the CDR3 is TGTGCCAGCAGCTCAGGGACCTCATCCTACGAGCAGTACTTC.

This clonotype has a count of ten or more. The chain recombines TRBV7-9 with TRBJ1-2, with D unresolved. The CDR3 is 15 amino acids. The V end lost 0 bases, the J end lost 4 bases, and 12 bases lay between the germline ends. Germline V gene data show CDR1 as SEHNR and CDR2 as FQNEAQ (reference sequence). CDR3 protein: CASSLAVPAGYGYTF. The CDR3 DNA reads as TGTGCCAGCAGCTTAGCGGTTCCTGCTGGCTATGGCTACACCTTC.

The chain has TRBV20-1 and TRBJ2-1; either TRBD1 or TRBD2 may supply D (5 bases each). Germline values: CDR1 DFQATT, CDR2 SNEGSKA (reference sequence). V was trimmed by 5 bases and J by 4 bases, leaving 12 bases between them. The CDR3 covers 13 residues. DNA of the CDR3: TGCAGTGCTGGATTGGGACCGTACAATGAGCAGTTCTTC. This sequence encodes CSAGLGPYNEQFF.

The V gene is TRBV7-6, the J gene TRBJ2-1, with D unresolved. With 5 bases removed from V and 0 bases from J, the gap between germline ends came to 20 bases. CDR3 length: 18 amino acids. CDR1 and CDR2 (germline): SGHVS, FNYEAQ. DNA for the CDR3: TGTGCCAGCAGCCCCCTTGACGGACCCCTTAGCTCCTACAATGAGCAGTTCTTC. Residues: CASSPLDGPLSSYNEQFF.

CDR3 amino acids: CSVSGTGGRTGELFF. The CDR3 DNA follows: TGCAGCGTCTCGGGGACAGGGGGCAGGACCGGGGAGCTGTTTTTT. This sequence joins TRBV29-1 and TRBJ2-2, with TRBD1 matching over 12 bases. Germline CDR1 is SQVTM and CDR2 is ANQGSEA. The length of the CDR3 is 15 residues. V was pared by 6 bases and J by 5 bases, with 7 bases of the junction left unmatched.

The CDR3 reads CASSLELRGTGELFF. The CDR3 DNA reads TGCGCCAGCAGCTTGGAGCTCAGGGGGACCGGGGAGCTGTTTTTT. This sequence joins TRBV5-1 and TRBJ2-2, with TRBD1 matching over 7 bases. The CDR3 extends over 15 amino acids. J was trimmed by 5 bases and V by 0 bases; bases with no gene match: 4. The germline CDR1 and CDR2 sequences are SGHRS and YFSETQ.

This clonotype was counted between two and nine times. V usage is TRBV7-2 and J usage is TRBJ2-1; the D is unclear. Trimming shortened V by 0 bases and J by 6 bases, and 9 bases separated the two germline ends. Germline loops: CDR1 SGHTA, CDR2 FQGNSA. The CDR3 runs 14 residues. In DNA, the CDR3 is TGTGCCAGCAGCTTAGCCCATCTAGTCAATGAGCAGTTCTTC. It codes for CASSLAHLVNEQFF.

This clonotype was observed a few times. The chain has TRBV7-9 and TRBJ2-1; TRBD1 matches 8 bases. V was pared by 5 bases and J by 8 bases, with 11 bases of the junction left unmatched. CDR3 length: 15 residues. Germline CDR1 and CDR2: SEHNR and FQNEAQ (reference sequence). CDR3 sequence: CASSPRQGKYDEQFF. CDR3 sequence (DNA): TGTGCCAGCAGCCCGCGACAGGGGAAATATGATGAGCAGTTCTTC. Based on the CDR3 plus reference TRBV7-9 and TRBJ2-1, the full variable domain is DTGVSQNPRHKITKRGQNVTFRCDPISEHNRLYWYRQTLGQGPEFLTYFQNEAQLEKSRLLSDRFSAERPKGSFSTLEIQRTEQGDSAMYLCASSPRQGKYDEQFFGPGTRLTVL.

The CDR3 protein is CASSPPAGRHEQYF. The CDR3 nucleotides read TGTGCCAGCAGTCCCCCGGCAGGGAGGCACGAGCAGTACTTC. V is TRBV28 and J is TRBJ2-7; TRBD2 is a possible D gene (6 bases). The CDR3 is made up of 14 amino acids. Germline V gene sequence: CDR1 MDHEN, CDR2 SYDVKM. With 5 bases removed from V and 5 bases from J, the gap between germline ends came to 16 bases. The variable domain in full, completed from reference TRBV28 and TRBJ2-7, reads DVKVTQSSRYLVKRTGEKVFLECVQDMDHENMFWYRQDPGLGLRLIYFSYDVKMKEKGDIPEGYSVSREKKERFSLILESASTNQTSMYLCASSPPAGRHEQYFGPGTRLTVT.

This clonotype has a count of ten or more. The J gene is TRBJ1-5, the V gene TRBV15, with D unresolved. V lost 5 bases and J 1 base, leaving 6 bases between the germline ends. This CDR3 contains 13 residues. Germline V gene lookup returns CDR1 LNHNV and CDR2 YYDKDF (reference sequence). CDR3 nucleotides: TGTGCCACCAGCGGGCAGAGCAATCAGCCCCAGCATTTT. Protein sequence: CATSGQSNQPQHF.

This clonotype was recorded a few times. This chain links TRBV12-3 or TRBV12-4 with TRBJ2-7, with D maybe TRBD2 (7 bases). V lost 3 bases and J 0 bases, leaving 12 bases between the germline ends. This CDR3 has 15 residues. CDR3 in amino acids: CASSFGGGRSYEQYF. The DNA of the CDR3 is TGTGCCAGCAGTTTTGGCGGGGGCCGCTCCTACGAGCAGTACTTC.